These 9 T cell receptor beta chains originate from one sample sequenced in a study of CD8 T cells in ankylosing spondylitis (dated 2017 in TCRdb). Libraries were made using 5' RACE. The listed sequencing device is Illumina HiSeq 2500. TCRdb handled the public reads itself, with Q25 trimming in fastp and clone calling in MiXCR, and kept productive beta chains. Each entry merges the rows of one CDR3 protein and shows their most common DNA and genes. The sample yields more than 300,000 distinct CDR3 sequences; roughly 12% were counted once. Roughly 9% of the sample belongs to the ten largest clones. Specimen: blood, either unsorted or a sorted T cell fraction (not recorded which). These receptors came from a female donor with ankylosing spondylitis or in good health (not recorded which).

This clonotype has only one observation. This could be a read error, since a much larger clone is one nucleotide away. This rearrangement joins TRBV7-2 to TRBJ1-4; D gene unclear. The CDR3 is made up of 14 amino acids. The V gene's germline CDR1 is SGHTA and CDR2 FQGNSA. CDR3 DNA sequence: TGTGCCAACAGCTTAACGGGGACTAATGAAAAACTGTTTTTT. The encoded protein is CANSLTGTNEKLFF. The full variable domain, in which reference TRBV7-2 and TRBJ1-4 provide the parts outside the CDR3, is GAGVSQSPSNKVTEKGKDVELRCDPISGHTALYWYRQSLGQGLEFLIYFQGNSAPDKSGLPSDRFSAERTGGSVSTLTIQRTQQEDSAVYLCANSLTGTNEKLFFGSGTQLSVL.

This clonotype was observed many times. The chain combines TRBV24-1 with TRBJ2-2; no definite D call. Deletions cut 3 bases from V and 5 bases from J, with 6 bases between. The germline gives CDR1 KGHDR, CDR2 SFDVKD. The CDR3 covers 13 residues. CDR3 nucleotides: TGTGCCACCAGTGATACACCGACCGGGGAGCTGTTTTTT. The encoded protein is CATSDTPTGELFF.

This clonotype was seen only a few times. The chain recombines TRBV5-1 with TRBJ1-2; D unclear. Trimming removed 6 bases at V and 1 base at J, with 7 bases between. CDR3 length equals 12 residues. The germline V gene has CDR1 SGHRS and CDR2 YFSETQ. CDR3 coding DNA: TGCGCCAGCAAAGAGAGTAACTATGGCTACACCTTC. Encoded protein: CASKESNYGYTF.

The chain joins TRBV20-1 to TRBJ2-1, with D perhaps TRBD2 (5 bases). Trimming took off 6 bases at V and 6 bases at J, with 15 bases between the two ends. The CDR3 spans 13 residues. Per germline, CDR1 DFQATT and CDR2 SNEGSKA (reference sequence). The CDR3 sequence: CSATRGKANEQFF. The CDR3 bases are TGCAGTGCCACCAGAGGGAAGGCCAATGAGCAGTTCTTC.

This clonotype was picked up many times. The CDR3 here is CASSQDPGGTDTQYF. The CDR3 DNA is TGCGCCAGCAGCCAAGATCCCGGTGGAACAGATACGCAGTATTTT. The chain is built from TRBV4-3 and TRBJ2-3; D gene unclear. V dropped 0 bases and J dropped 3 bases, with 10 bases sitting between them. Germline CDR1 LGHNA, CDR2 YSLEER. The CDR3 totals 15 residues.

This clonotype was observed many times. This rearrangement joins TRBV7-2 to TRBJ2-3; no clear D gene. Germline CDR1 SGHTA, CDR2 FQGNSA. V lost 0 bases and J 3 bases, leaving 10 bases between the germline ends. The CDR3 consists of 15 residues. The chain's CDR3 is CASSLAAALTDTQYF. The CDR3 region has the DNA TGTGCCAGCAGCTTAGCGGCGGCGTTGACAGATACGCAGTATTTT.

V gene TRBV28 combines with J gene TRBJ2-2; TRBD2 agrees at 11 bases. Germline CDR1 reads MDHEN; CDR2 reads SYDVKM. The junction had 7 bases not matched to a gene; V was cut back by 10 bases and J by 0 bases. The CDR3 totals 16 residues. Here the CDR3 reads CATPTSGGSNTGELFF. The DNA for the CDR3 is TGTGCCACCCCTACTAGCGGGGGATCGAACACCGGGGAGCTGTTTTTT.

The table lists this clonotype with a few counts. The V gene is TRBV24-1, the J gene TRBJ2-5; a weak D match, TRBD1 (6 bases). Germline CDR1 is KGHDR and CDR2 is SFDVKD. V was pared by 2 bases and J by 10 bases, with 16 bases between. The CDR3 runs 14 residues. The CDR3 loop is CATSDSWTADDQYF. CDR3 DNA sequence: TGTGCCACCAGTGATTCCTGGACAGCAGACGACCAGTACTTC.

This rearrangement joins TRBV20-1 to TRBJ2-5, with TRBD2 matching 11 bases. CDR1 is DFQATT and CDR2 is SNEGSKA in the germline V gene (reference sequence). This CDR3 comprises 17 residues. J lost 4 bases, V lost 2 bases, and 12 bases had no gene match. The CDR3 DNA reads as TGCAGTGCTAGAAGAGGGCTAGCGGGAGGAGGAGGAGAGACCCAGTACTTC. It yields the protein CSARRGLAGGGGETQYF.